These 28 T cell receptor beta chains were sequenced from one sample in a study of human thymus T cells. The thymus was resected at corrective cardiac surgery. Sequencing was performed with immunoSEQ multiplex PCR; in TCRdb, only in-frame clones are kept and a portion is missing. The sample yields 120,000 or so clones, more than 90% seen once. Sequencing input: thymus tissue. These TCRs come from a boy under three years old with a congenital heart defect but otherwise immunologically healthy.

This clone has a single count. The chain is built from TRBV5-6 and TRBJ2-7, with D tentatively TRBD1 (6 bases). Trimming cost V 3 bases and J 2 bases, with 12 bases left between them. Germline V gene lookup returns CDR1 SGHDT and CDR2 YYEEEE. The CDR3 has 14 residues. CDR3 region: CASSYRDTPYEQYF. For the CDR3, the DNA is TGTGCCAGCAGCTACCGGGACACCCCCTACGAGCAGTACTTC.

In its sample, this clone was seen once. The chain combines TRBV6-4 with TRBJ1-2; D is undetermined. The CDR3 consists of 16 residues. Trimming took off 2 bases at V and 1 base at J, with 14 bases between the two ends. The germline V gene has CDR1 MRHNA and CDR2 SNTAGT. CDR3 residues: CASSDGPCPHNYGYTF. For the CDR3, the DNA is TGTGCCAGCAGTGACGGGCCTTGTCCCCATAACTATGGCTACACCTTC.

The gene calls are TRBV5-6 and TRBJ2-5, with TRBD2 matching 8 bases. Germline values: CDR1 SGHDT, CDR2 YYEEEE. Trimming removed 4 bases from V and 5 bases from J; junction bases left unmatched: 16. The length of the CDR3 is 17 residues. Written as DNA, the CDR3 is TGTGCCAGCAGCCAAGAAGGTAGCGGGGAGAAAAGGGAGACCCAGTACTTC. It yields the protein CASSQEGSGEKRETQYF.

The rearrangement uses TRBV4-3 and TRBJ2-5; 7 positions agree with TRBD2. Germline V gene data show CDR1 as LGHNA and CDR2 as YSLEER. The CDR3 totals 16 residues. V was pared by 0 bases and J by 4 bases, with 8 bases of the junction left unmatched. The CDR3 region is CASSQDPSPSGETQYF. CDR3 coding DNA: TGCGCCAGCAGCCAAGACCCCAGCCCTAGCGGAGAGACCCAGTACTTC.

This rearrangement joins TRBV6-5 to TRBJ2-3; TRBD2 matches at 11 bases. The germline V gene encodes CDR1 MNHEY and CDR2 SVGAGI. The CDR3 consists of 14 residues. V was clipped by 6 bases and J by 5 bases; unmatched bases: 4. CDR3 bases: TGTGCCAGCAGCCCTAGCGGGGGGTTAGATACGCAGTATTTT. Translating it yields CASSPSGGLDTQYF.

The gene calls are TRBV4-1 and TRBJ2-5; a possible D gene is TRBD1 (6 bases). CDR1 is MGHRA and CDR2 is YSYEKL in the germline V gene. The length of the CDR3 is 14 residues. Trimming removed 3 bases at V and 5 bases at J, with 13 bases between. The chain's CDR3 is CASSHKTGRETQYF. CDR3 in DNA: TGCGCCAGCAGCCACAAGACAGGAAGGGAGACCCAGTACTTC.

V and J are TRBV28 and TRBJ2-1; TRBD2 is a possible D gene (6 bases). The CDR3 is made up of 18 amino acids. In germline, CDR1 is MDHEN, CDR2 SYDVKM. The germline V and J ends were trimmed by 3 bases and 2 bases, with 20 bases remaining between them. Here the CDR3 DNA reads TGTGCCAGCAGTTTCCCGGGGGTTTGGGGGAACCCCTACAATGAGCAGTTCTTC. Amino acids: CASSFPGVWGNPYNEQFF.

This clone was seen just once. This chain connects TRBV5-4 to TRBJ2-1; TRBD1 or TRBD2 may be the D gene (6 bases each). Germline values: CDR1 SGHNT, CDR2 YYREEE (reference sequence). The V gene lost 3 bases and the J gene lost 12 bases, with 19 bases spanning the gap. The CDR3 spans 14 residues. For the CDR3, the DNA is TGTGCCAGCAGCTCGGGACTTGGACAGAGCTCGCAGTTCTTC. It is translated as CASSSGLGQSSQFF. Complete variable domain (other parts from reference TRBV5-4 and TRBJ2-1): ETGVTQSPTHLIKTRGQQVTLRCSSQSGHNTVSWYQQALGQGPQFIFQYYREEENGRGNFPPRFSGLQFPNYSSELNVNALELDDSALYLCASSSGLGQSSQFFGPGTRLTVL.

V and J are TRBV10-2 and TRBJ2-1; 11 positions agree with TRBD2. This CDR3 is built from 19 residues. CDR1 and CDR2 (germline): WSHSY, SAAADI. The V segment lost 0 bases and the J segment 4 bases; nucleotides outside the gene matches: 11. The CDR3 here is CASSESGTSGTLIYNEQFF. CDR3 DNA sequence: TGCGCCAGCAGTGAGTCAGGGACTAGCGGCACTCTGATTTACAATGAGCAGTTCTTC.

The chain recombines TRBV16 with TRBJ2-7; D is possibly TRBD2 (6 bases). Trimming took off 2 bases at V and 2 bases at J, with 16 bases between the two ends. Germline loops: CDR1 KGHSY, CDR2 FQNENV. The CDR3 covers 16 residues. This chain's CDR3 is CASSQTERATPYEQYF. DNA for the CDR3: TGTGCCAGCAGCCAAACCGAGCGGGCTACCCCCTACGAGCAGTACTTC.

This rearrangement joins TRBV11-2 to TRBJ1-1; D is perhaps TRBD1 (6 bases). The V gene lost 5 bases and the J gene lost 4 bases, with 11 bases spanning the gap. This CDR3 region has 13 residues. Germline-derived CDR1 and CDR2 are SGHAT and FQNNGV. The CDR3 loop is CASSVTGTTEAFF. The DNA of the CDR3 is TGTGCCAGCAGCGTTACAGGGACCACTGAAGCTTTCTTT.

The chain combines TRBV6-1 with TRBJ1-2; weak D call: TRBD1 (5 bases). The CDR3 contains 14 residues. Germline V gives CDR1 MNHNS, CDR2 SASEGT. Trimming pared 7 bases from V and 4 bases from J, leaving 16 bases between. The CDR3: CASTIQTDSYGYTF. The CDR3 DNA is TGTGCCAGCACCATACAGACAGACAGCTATGGCTACACCTTC.

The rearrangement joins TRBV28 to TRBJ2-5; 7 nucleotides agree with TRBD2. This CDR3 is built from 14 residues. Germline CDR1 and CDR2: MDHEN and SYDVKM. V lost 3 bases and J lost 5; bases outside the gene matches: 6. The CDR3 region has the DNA TGTGCCAGCAGTTTGGCGGGGGTAGGCGAGACCCAGTACTTC. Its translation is CASSLAGVGETQYF.

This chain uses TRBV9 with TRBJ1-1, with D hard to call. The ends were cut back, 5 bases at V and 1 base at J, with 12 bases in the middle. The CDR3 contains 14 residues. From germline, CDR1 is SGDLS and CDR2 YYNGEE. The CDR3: CASSPYPENTEAFF. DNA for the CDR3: TGTGCCAGCAGTCCCTACCCAGAGAACACTGAAGCTTTCTTT.

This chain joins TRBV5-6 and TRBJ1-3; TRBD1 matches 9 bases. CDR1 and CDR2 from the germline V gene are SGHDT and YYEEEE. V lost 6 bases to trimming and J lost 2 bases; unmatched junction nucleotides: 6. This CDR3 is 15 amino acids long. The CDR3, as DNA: TGTGCCAGCAACAAAGGGACAGGGACTGGAAACACCATATATTTT. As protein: CASNKGTGTGNTIYF.

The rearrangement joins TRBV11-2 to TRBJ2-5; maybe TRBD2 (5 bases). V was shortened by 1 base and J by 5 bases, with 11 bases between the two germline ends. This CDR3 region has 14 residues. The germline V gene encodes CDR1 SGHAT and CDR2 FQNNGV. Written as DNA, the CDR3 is TGTGCCAGCAGCTTAGGAGGGTTAGTGGAGACCCAGTACTTC. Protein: CASSLGGLVETQYF.

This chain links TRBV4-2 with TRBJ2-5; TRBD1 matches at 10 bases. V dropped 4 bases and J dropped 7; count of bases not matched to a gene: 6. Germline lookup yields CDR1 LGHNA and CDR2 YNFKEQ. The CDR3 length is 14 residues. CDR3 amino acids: CASSPGTGVRTQYF. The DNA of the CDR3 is TGTGCCAGCAGCCCAGGGACAGGGGTAAGGACCCAGTACTTC.

The CDR3 loop reads CSVILLGELFF. The CDR3 DNA is TGCAGTGTAATCTTGCTCGGGGAGCTGTTTTTT. The chain joins TRBV20-1 to TRBJ2-2, with D unresolved. The V gene lost 7 bases and the J gene lost 7 bases, with 10 bases spanning the gap. From germline, CDR1 is DFQATT and CDR2 SNEGSKA (reference sequence). The CDR3 covers 11 residues.

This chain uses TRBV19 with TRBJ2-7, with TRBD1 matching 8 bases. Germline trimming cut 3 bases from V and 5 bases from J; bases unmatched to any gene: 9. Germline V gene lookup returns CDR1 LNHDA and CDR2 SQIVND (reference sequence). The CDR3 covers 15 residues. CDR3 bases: TGTGCCAGTAGTATTAGGGGACAGGCCGAGGACGAGCAGTACTTC. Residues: CASSIRGQAEDEQYF.

CDR3 protein: CASSLGTGKDNEQFF. CDR3 in DNA: TGTGCCAGCAGCTTAGGGACAGGGAAGGACAATGAGCAGTTCTTC. The chain employs TRBV9 and TRBJ2-1; TRBD1 matches at 9 bases. Germline lookup yields CDR1 SGDLS and CDR2 YYNGEE. The junction had 7 bases not matched to a gene; V was cut back by 4 bases and J by 5 bases. The CDR3 length is 15 residues.

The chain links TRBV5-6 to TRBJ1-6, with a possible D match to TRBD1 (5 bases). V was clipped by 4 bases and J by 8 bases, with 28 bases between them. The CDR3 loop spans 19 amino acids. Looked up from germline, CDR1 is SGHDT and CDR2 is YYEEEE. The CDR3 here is CASSQKNRYGAKEDSPLHF. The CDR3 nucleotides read TGTGCCAGCAGCCAAAAAAACAGGTACGGGGCCAAGGAGGATTCACCCCTCCACTTT.

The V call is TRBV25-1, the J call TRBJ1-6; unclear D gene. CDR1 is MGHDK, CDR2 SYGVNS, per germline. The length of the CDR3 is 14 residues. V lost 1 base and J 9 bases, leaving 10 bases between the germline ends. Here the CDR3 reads CASSEFGSTSPLHF. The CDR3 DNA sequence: TGTGCCAGCAGTGAATTTGGAAGCACTTCACCCCTCCACTTT.

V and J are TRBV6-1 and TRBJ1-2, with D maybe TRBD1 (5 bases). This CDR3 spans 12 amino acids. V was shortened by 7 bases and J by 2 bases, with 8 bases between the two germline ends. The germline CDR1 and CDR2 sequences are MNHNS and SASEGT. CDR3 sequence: CASNPGNYGYTF. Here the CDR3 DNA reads TGTGCCAGCAATCCAGGGAACTATGGCTACACCTTC.

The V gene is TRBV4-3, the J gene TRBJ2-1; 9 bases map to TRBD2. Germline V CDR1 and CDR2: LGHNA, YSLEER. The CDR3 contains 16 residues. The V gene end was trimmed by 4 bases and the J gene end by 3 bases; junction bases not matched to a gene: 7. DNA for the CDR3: TGCGCCAGCAGCCCTGGCGAGCGGGAGGACTACAATGAGCAGTTCTTC. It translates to CASSPGEREDYNEQFF.

The CDR3 protein is CASSDSTPAGGNNEQFF. The CDR3 nucleotides read TGTGCCAGCAGCGACTCAACCCCCGCCGGGGGGAACAATGAGCAGTTCTTC. The chain is built from TRBV9 and TRBJ2-1, with 7 nucleotides matching TRBD2. Germline trimming cut 3 bases from V and 5 bases from J; bases unmatched to any gene: 14. The CDR3 contains 17 residues. From germline, CDR1 is SGDLS and CDR2 YYNGEE.

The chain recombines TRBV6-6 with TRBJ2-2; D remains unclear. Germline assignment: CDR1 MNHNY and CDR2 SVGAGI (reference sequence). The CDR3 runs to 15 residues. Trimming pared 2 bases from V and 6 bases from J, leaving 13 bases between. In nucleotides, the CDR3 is TGTGCCAGCAGTTACCCCTTAGGACGGGCCGGGGAGCTGTTTTTT. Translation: CASSYPLGRAGELFF.

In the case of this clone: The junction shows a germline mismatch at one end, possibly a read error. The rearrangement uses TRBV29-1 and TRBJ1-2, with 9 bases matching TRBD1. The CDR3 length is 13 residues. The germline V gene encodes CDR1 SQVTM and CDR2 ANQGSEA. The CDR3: CSVEGTGPYGYTF. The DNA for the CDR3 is TGCAGCGTCGAAGGGACAGGGCCCTATGGCTACACCTTC.

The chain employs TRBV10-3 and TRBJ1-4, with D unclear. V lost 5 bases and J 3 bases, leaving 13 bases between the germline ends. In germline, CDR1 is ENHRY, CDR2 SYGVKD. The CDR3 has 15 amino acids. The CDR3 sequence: CAISPRRGPNEKLFF. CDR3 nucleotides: TGTGCCATCAGTCCCCGGCGAGGGCCTAATGAAAAACTGTTTTTT.